This T cell receptor beta chain comes out of a study of shared clonotypes between healthy human individuals. Profiling relied on immunoSEQ multiplex PCR, and the TCRdb table lists in-frame clones only, not all of them. Altogether approximately 2,000,000 clones are present, 80% to 95% being singletons, with the ten largest covering around 0.4%. Germline lookup yields CDR1 MNHEY and CDR2 SMNVEV (reference sequence). V gave up 3 bases and J gave up 0 bases, with 14 bases separating them. There are 16 residues in the CDR3. V gene TRBV27 combines with J gene TRBJ1-1, with D hard to call. The TCR comes from a man aged 18-30 years in good health. Some clones in this sample may be carry-over from other donors' samples. What was sequenced was naive CD4+ T cells from PBMCs. Documented subset: CD45RA+ positively selected. CDR3 DNA sequence: TGTGCCAGCAGTTTGGTCGTAGCCCGGGTGAACACTGAAGCTTTCTTT. It specifies CASSLVVARVNTEAFF.